A selection of T cell receptor beta chains follows, all from one sample in a study of blood T cell repertoires in COVID-19. Here immunoSEQ multiplex PCR was the method, and the copy in TCRdb shows in-frame clones only, minus some. The sample consists of hundreds of thousands of clones, around 88% of them appearing once. Sequenced material: PBMCs or T cells enriched from blood (not recorded which). These TCRs come from a woman aged 40 to 50 who had recovered from COVID-19. Each CDR3 is given with its conserved first and last residue. Each record gives: D gene, V gene, clone size, J gene, CDR3 DNA, CDR3 protein. D genes are given only for firm matches. Size values are once, few and many counts, or a class for expanded clones, and some rows have none.

D gene: TRBD2
V gene: TRBV6-4
clone size: many
J gene: TRBJ2-1
CDR3 DNA: TGTGCCAGCAGCGAGGGGACTAGCAGCCTTGGCGAGCAGTTCTTC
CDR3 protein: CASSEGTSSLGEQFF

D gene: NA
V gene: TRBV7-2
clone size: once
J gene: TRBJ1-3
CDR3 DNA: TGTGCCAGCAGCTTAGCCAACATCTCCTCTGGAAACACCATATATTTT
CDR3 protein: CASSLANISSGNTIYF

D gene: NA
V gene: TRBV13
clone size: NA
J gene: TRBJ2-3
CDR3 DNA: TGTGCCAGCAGCTTAATGGAGGATACGCAGTATTTT
CDR3 protein: CASSLMEDTQYF

D gene: NA
V gene: TRBV18
clone size: NA
J gene: TRBJ2-1
CDR3 DNA: TGTGCCAGCTCACCGACCCTCCAGGGTGAGCAGTTCTTC
CDR3 protein: CASSPTLQGEQFF

D gene: NA
V gene: TRBV9
clone size: NA
J gene: TRBJ2-2
CDR3 DNA: TGTGCCAGCAGCGCCCGGACCGGGGCCGGGGAGCTGTTTTTT
CDR3 protein: CASSARTGAGELFF

D gene: TRBD1
V gene: TRBV4-3
clone size: NA
J gene: TRBJ2-3
CDR3 DNA: TGCGCCAGCAGGGGACACACAGGGGGAACAGATACGCAGTATTTT
CDR3 protein: CASRGHTGGTDTQYF

D gene: TRBD2
V gene: TRBV30
clone size: NA
J gene: TRBJ2-7
CDR3 DNA: TGTGCCCTGGGACTAGCGGGAGTGGGCGAGCAGTACTTC
CDR3 protein: CALGLAGVGEQYF

D gene: NA
V gene: TRBV7-8
clone size: many
J gene: TRBJ1-5
CDR3 DNA: TGTGCCAGCAGCTTTTTCGGGGATCAGCCCCAGCATTTT
CDR3 protein: CASSFFGDQPQHF

D gene: NA
V gene: TRBV11-2
clone size: NA
J gene: TRBJ2-7
CDR3 DNA: TGTGCCAGCAGCACACGGGCCTACGAGCAGTACTTC
CDR3 protein: CASSTRAYEQYF

D gene: TRBD2
V gene: TRBV5-1
clone size: NA
J gene: TRBJ2-5
CDR3 DNA: TGCGCCAGCATGGGCGGGAGAGGCGAGACCCAGTACTTC
CDR3 protein: CASMGGRGETQYF

D gene: NA
V gene: TRBV2
clone size: NA
J gene: TRBJ2-5
CDR3 DNA: TGTGCCAGCGGGTTACTAGGACGGGAAGAGACCCAGTACTTC
CDR3 protein: CASGLLGREETQYF

D gene: TRBD2
V gene: TRBV11-3
clone size: NA
J gene: TRBJ2-3
CDR3 DNA: TGTGCCAGCAGCTTAGGAGCGGGAGATGGGGATACGCAGTATTTT
CDR3 protein: CASSLGAGDGDTQYF

D gene: TRBD2
V gene: TRBV28
clone size: once
J gene: TRBJ2-7
CDR3 DNA: TGTGCCAGCAGCACCACGAGGGACTACCTCACGTTCGACGAGCAGTACTTC
CDR3 protein: CASSTTRDYLTFDEQYF

D gene: NA
V gene: TRBV19
clone size: NA
J gene: TRBJ2-1
CDR3 DNA: TGTGCCAGTAGTATAGATCGGGACACCTACAATGAGCAGTTCTTC
CDR3 protein: CASSIDRDTYNEQFF

D gene: TRBD2
V gene: TRBV18
clone size: few
J gene: TRBJ2-3
CDR3 DNA: TGTGCCAGCTCACCACCGATCGGGAGGGTGGATACGCAGTATTTT
CDR3 protein: CASSPPIGRVDTQYF

D gene: NA
V gene: TRBV6-5
clone size: NA
J gene: TRBJ1-5
CDR3 DNA: TGTGCCAGCAGTACGAGAGGATACAATCAGCCCCAGCATTTT
CDR3 protein: CASSTRGYNQPQHF

D gene: TRBD1
V gene: TRBV28
clone size: few
J gene: TRBJ2-1
CDR3 DNA: TGTGCCAGCAAACAGACAGGGGACTACAATGAGCAGTTCTTC
CDR3 protein: CASKQTGDYNEQFF

D gene: TRBD2
V gene: TRBV6-5
clone size: NA
J gene: TRBJ2-1
CDR3 DNA: TGTGCCAGCAGCCGACCAGGGAGGGGCCCCGAGCAGTTCTTC
CDR3 protein: CASSRPGRGPEQFF

D gene: TRBD1
V gene: TRBV11-2
clone size: once
J gene: TRBJ1-4
CDR3 DNA: TGTGCCAGCAGCCACGACAGGGGGTACAATGAAAAACTGTTTTTT
CDR3 protein: CASSHDRGYNEKLFF

D gene: NA
V gene: TRBV18
clone size: once
J gene: TRBJ2-7
CDR3 DNA: TGTGCCAGCTCACGGGTGGGAGGAAATTCCTACGAGCAGTACTTC
CDR3 protein: CASSRVGGNSYEQYF

D gene: NA
V gene: TRBV28
clone size: NA
J gene: TRBJ1-4
CDR3 DNA: TGTGCCAGCAGCCCCGCGGGCGTGGAGGCTAATGAAAAACTGTTTTTT
CDR3 protein: CASSPAGVEANEKLFF

D gene: NA
V gene: TRBV18
clone size: NA
J gene: TRBJ1-1
CDR3 DNA: TGTGCCAGCTCACCCGGACAGAGGAACACTGAAGCTTTCTTT
CDR3 protein: CASSPGQRNTEAFF

D gene: NA
V gene: TRBV28
clone size: NA
J gene: TRBJ2-1
CDR3 DNA: TGTGCCAGCAGTTTGTCTTACAATGAGCAGTTCTTC
CDR3 protein: CASSLSYNEQFF

D gene: TRBD2
V gene: TRBV10-2
clone size: NA
J gene: TRBJ2-7
CDR3 DNA: TGCGCCAGCGGAGGCGGGACTAGCGGGAGTTACGAGCAGTACTTC
CDR3 protein: CASGGGTSGSYEQYF

D gene: NA
V gene: TRBV7-3
clone size: once
J gene: TRBJ2-1
CDR3 DNA: TGTGCCAGCAGCTTAACAGCCGGGCGGGGCAATGAGCAGTTCTTC
CDR3 protein: CASSLTAGRGNEQFF

D gene: NA
V gene: TRBV7-2
clone size: NA
J gene: TRBJ2-5
CDR3 DNA: TGTGCCAGCAGCAACTCCCACGGCGGGGCCCAGTACTTC
CDR3 protein: CASSNSHGGAQYF

D gene: TRBD1
V gene: TRBV4-1
clone size: NA
J gene: TRBJ1-4
CDR3 DNA: TGCGCCAGCAGTAAAACAGGGGAAGGGGAAAAACTGTTTTTT
CDR3 protein: CASSKTGEGEKLFF

D gene: TRBD2
V gene: TRBV5-1
clone size: NA
J gene: TRBJ2-7
CDR3 DNA: TGCGCCAGCAGCCGACTGGGACTAGCGGACTCCTACGAGCAGTACTTC
CDR3 protein: CASSRLGLADSYEQYF

D gene: TRBD1
V gene: TRBV28
clone size: NA
J gene: TRBJ1-2
CDR3 DNA: TGTGCCAGCTGCCCAGGGGGCGCAGAGTATGGCTACACCTTC
CDR3 protein: CASCPGGAEYGYTF

D gene: NA
V gene: TRBV28
clone size: NA
J gene: TRBJ1-2
CDR3 DNA: TGTGCCAGCAGTTTGGAGGGTCGCGGCTACACCTTC
CDR3 protein: CASSLEGRGYTF

D gene: TRBD1
V gene: TRBV18
clone size: once
J gene: TRBJ2-4
CDR3 DNA: TGTGCCAGCTCACCCACGCCCCGGACAGGGGGAAAAAACATTCAGTACTTC
CDR3 protein: CASSPTPRTGGKNIQYF

D gene: TRBD1
V gene: TRBV2
clone size: NA
J gene: TRBJ1-4
CDR3 DNA: TGTGCCAGCAGTCCGAAACCTGACAGGGGTAGGGGAAAACTGTTTTTT
CDR3 protein: CASSPKPDRGRGKLFF

D gene: NA
V gene: TRBV14
clone size: NA
J gene: TRBJ2-7
CDR3 DNA: TGTGCCAGCAGCCCCCGGTGGGGCCACTACGAGCAGTACTTC
CDR3 protein: CASSPRWGHYEQYF

D gene: NA
V gene: TRBV7-3
clone size: NA
J gene: TRBJ2-1
CDR3 DNA: TGTGCCAGCAGCTTAAATCAGGGCTCCTACAATGAGCAGTTCTTC
CDR3 protein: CASSLNQGSYNEQFF

D gene: NA
V gene: TRBV19
clone size: NA
J gene: TRBJ1-5
CDR3 DNA: TGTGCCAGTAGTAAAGAACACGATAGCAATCAGCCCCAGCATTTT
CDR3 protein: CASSKEHDSNQPQHF

D gene: TRBD1
V gene: TRBV9
clone size: NA
J gene: TRBJ1-3
CDR3 DNA: TGTGCCAGCAGCGGATGGACAGGGGCCTCTGGAAACACCATATATTTT
CDR3 protein: CASSGWTGASGNTIYF

D gene: NA
V gene: TRBV28
clone size: NA
J gene: TRBJ2-3
CDR3 DNA: TGTGCCAGCAGTCCAGGCCGTTCTAGCACAGATACGCAGTATTTT
CDR3 protein: CASSPGRSSTDTQYF

D gene: NA
V gene: TRBV2
clone size: NA
J gene: TRBJ2-1
CDR3 DNA: TGTGCCAGCAGGGGAGCGGAGACCTACAATGAGCAGTTCTTC
CDR3 protein: CASRGAETYNEQFF

D gene: NA
V gene: TRBV5-4
clone size: NA
J gene: TRBJ2-7
CDR3 DNA: TGTGCCAGCAGCTTGCAGGGTTCCAACGAGCAGTACTTC
CDR3 protein: CASSLQGSNEQYF

D gene: NA
V gene: TRBV3-1/TRBV3-2
clone size: NA
J gene: TRBJ1-6
CDR3 DNA: TGTGCCAGCAGCCCCGAACCCTATGCACCCCTCCACTTT
CDR3 protein: CASSPEPYAPLHF

D gene: NA
V gene: TRBV2
clone size: NA
J gene: TRBJ1-2
CDR3 DNA: TGTGCCAGCAGTAACACTCAGGGGAATAGTTTCTACACCTTC
CDR3 protein: CASSNTQGNSFYTF

D gene: NA
V gene: TRBV24-1
clone size: NA
J gene: TRBJ2-5
CDR3 DNA: TGTGCCACCAGTGATTCAGTTGGGGGGGGCCAACTCAAAGAGACCCAGTACTTC
CDR3 protein: CATSDSVGGGQLKETQYF

D gene: NA
V gene: TRBV11-2
clone size: NA
J gene: TRBJ2-1
CDR3 DNA: TGTGCCAGCAGCCCCGGTCTACACAATGAGCAGTTCTTC
CDR3 protein: CASSPGLHNEQFF

D gene: TRBD2
V gene: TRBV28
clone size: NA
J gene: TRBJ2-7
CDR3 DNA: TGTGCCAGCAGTTCCCCAACTAGCGGGAGGTCCTACGAGCAGTACTTC
CDR3 protein: CASSSPTSGRSYEQYF

D gene: TRBD1
V gene: TRBV7-8
clone size: NA
J gene: TRBJ1-4
CDR3 DNA: TGTGCCAGCAGTTGGCAGGGGGGTGAAAAACTGTTTTTT
CDR3 protein: CASSWQGGEKLFF

D gene: NA
V gene: TRBV19
clone size: few
J gene: TRBJ1-5
CDR3 DNA: TGTGCCAGTACCCCCGTCGGGGGGGGGTATAGCAATCAGCCCCAGCATTTT
CDR3 protein: CASTPVGGGYSNQPQHF

D gene: TRBD1
V gene: TRBV30
clone size: NA
J gene: TRBJ2-2
CDR3 DNA: TGTGCCTGGAGTACAGGACAGGGTAACACCGGGGAGCTGTTTTTT
CDR3 protein: CAWSTGQGNTGELFF

D gene: TRBD2
V gene: TRBV9
clone size: NA
J gene: TRBJ2-7
CDR3 DNA: TGTGCCAGCAGCCACAGGCCGGGGGGGGACTACGAGCAGTACTTC
CDR3 protein: CASSHRPGGDYEQYF

D gene: NA
V gene: TRBV20-1
clone size: NA
J gene: TRBJ1-2
CDR3 DNA: TGCAGTGCTAGTTACAGGGCCGGTGGCTACACCTTT
CDR3 protein: CSASYRAGGYTF

D gene: NA
V gene: TRBV19
clone size: NA
J gene: TRBJ2-1
CDR3 DNA: TGTGCCAGTAACCTCGAACCTACGGATGAGCAGTTCTTC
CDR3 protein: CASNLEPTDEQFF

D gene: NA
V gene: TRBV25-1
clone size: once
J gene: TRBJ2-7
CDR3 DNA: TGTGCCAGCAGTGTCGGGGTTTCCCAGTACTTC
CDR3 protein: CASSVGVSQYF

D gene: NA
V gene: TRBV24-1
clone size: once
J gene: TRBJ2-3
CDR3 DNA: TGTGCCACCAGTGACTCCCGTGACAGCCTTAGCACAGATACGCAGTATTTT
CDR3 protein: CATSDSRDSLSTDTQYF

D gene: NA
V gene: TRBV5-4
clone size: NA
J gene: TRBJ2-5
CDR3 DNA: TGTGCCAGCAGCTCCACCGGGACATTAGGGGAGACCCAGTACTTC
CDR3 protein: CASSSTGTLGETQYF

D gene: TRBD1
V gene: TRBV12-5
clone size: NA
J gene: TRBJ1-2
CDR3 DNA: TGTGCTAGTGGTTTCAGGACAGGGGGCAGGGACTATGGCTACACCTTC
CDR3 protein: CASGFRTGGRDYGYTF

D gene: NA
V gene: TRBV5-1
clone size: NA
J gene: TRBJ2-1
CDR3 DNA: TGCGCCAGCAGTCGTGGTGGGGGCAGTATCAATGAGCAGTTCTTC
CDR3 protein: CASSRGGGSINEQFF

D gene: NA
V gene: TRBV5-1
clone size: NA
J gene: TRBJ1-3
CDR3 DNA: TGCGCCAGCAGCTCAGGACTGATCGGAAACACCATATATTTT
CDR3 protein: CASSSGLIGNTIYF

D gene: TRBD1
V gene: TRBV5-4
clone size: NA
J gene: TRBJ1-2
CDR3 DNA: TGTGCCAGCAGCTTAGCGGGGGAGGGGGCACGGTATGGCTACACCTTC
CDR3 protein: CASSLAGEGARYGYTF